The 4 T cell receptor beta chains in this list originate from one sample, sequenced in a study of shared clonotypes between healthy human individuals. Measured with immunoSEQ multiplex PCR; TCRdb has only the in-frame clones, and not every one. The sample includes approximately 1,000,000 clones, around three quarters seen only once; the top ten take under 0.6%. Sequenced: memory CD4+ T cells from PBMCs. Subset here: CD45RA-negative fraction. These receptors all come from a young man in good health. Some clones in this sample may be carry-over from other donors' samples.

About this clone itself: Other DNA sequences from this sample encode an identical CDR3 as well. The chain recombines TRBV20-1 with TRBJ2-5; the D gene is possibly TRBD2 (6 bases). Germline V CDR1 and CDR2: DFQATT, SNEGSKA (reference sequence). The length of the CDR3 is 11 residues. V gave up 3 bases and J gave up 4 bases, with 6 bases separating them. The CDR3: CSARRGETQYF. The CDR3 region has the DNA TGCAGTGCTAGGCGGGGAGAGACCCAGTACTTC.

The chain is built from TRBV5-4 and TRBJ2-1; 7 bases map to TRBD2. The germline V gene has CDR1 SGHNT and CDR2 YYREEE (reference sequence). Unmatched junction bases numbered 10, after V lost 5 bases and J lost 5 bases. This CDR3 region has 15 residues. The DNA of the CDR3 is TGTGCCAGCAGTCCCGCCGGGGGGAGGGACAATGAGCAGTTCTTC. Translating gives CASSPAGGRDNEQFF.

To note about this clone: A much larger clone is a single base away; this may be a read error. The sample contains more than one DNA sequence encoding this CDR3. The chain links TRBV20-1 to TRBJ1-1, with D possibly being TRBD1 (5 bases). Germline-derived CDR1 and CDR2 are DFQATT and SNEGSKA (reference sequence). V lost 6 bases to trimming and J lost 1 base, with 6 bases between them. This CDR3 contains 11 residues. CDR3 sequence (DNA): TGCAGTGCGGGGGGGAACACTGAAGCTTTCTTT. Translating gives CSAGGNTEAFF.

This clone was seen a handful of times. The rearrangement uses TRBV6-5 and TRBJ1-4, with TRBD1 matching 9 bases. V trimming: 5 bases; J trimming: 7 bases; junction bases outside the gene matches: 2. Germline V CDR1 and CDR2: MNHEY, SVGAGI. The CDR3 consists of 13 residues. CDR3 amino acids: CASSNRGREKLFF. CDR3 nucleotides: TGTGCCAGCAGTAACAGGGGGCGTGAAAAACTGTTTTTT.